This TCR beta chain was identified during a study of T cell responses to AZD1222 COVID-19 vaccine. Whole-study context: Pooling of second doses given at about 4 or about 12 weeks was done.

Trimming at V came to 7 bases and at J to 2 bases, leaving 9 bases not matched to a gene. The CDR3 consists of 15 residues. In germline, CDR1 is MDHEN, CDR2 SYDVKM. Study results and caveats: Females made up more of the donors, who were largely white British, and clonal diversity may have come out too low. Spike-specific TCRs gained breadth and depth after people received two AZD1222 doses. Variant regions that are unmutated are reportedly the target of nearly half of spike-specific TCRs.

Sequenced by immunoSEQ multiplex PCR; TCRdb stores in-frame clones only, minus some. Counted here are more than 140,000 clones, roughly 88% occurring once; the ten biggest clones make up around 2%. On this clone itself: Its antigen is currently unknown.

Material: peripheral blood, obtained on day 0 of AZD1222 vaccination. The chain links TRBV28 to TRBJ2-7; 9 bases are shared with TRBD2. The clonotype originates from an adult in good health. The chain's CDR3 is CASKPASGVTYEQYF. CDR3 bases: TGTGCCAGCAAACCCGCTAGCGGGGTCACCTACGAGCAGTACTTC.